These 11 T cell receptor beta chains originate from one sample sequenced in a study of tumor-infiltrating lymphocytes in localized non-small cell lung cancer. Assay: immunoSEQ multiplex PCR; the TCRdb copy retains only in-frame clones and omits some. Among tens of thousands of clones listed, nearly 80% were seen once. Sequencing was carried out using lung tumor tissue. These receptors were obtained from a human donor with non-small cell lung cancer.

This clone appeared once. CDR3 amino acids: CASSGTDEKLFF. CDR3 DNA sequence: TGTGCCAGCAGCGGAACGGATGAAAAACTGTTTTTT. The chain is built from TRBV5-6 and TRBJ1-4; D gene uncertain. V was shortened by 4 bases and J by 6 bases, with 7 bases between the two germline ends. Germline loops: CDR1 SGHDT, CDR2 YYEEEE. CDR3 length: 12 amino acids.

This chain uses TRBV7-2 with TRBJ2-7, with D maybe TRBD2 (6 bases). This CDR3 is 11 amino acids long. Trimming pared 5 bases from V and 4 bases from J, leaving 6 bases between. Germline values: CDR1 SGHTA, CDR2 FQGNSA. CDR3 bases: TGTGCCAGCAGCCGGGAGTACGAGCAGTACTTC. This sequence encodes CASSREYEQYF.

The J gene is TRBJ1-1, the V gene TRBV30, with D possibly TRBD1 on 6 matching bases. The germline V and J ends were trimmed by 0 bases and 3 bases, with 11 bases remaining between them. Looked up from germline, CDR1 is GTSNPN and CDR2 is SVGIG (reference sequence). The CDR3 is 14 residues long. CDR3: CAWSVWGQDTEAFF. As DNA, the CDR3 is TGTGCCTGGAGTGTTTGGGGGCAGGACACTGAAGCTTTCTTT.

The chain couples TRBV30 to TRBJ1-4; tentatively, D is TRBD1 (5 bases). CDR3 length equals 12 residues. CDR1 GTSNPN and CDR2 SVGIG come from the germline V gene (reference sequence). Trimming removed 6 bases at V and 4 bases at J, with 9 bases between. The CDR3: CACRGFNEKLFF. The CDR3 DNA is TGTGCCTGCCGGGGGTTTAATGAAAAACTGTTTTTT.

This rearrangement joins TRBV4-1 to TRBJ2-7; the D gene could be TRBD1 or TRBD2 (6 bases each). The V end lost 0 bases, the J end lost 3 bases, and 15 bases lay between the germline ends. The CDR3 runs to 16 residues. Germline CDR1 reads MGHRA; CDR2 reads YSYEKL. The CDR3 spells CASSQELEGGGYEQYF. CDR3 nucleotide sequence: TGCGCCAGCAGCCAAGAATTAGAGGGGGGAGGCTACGAGCAGTACTTC.

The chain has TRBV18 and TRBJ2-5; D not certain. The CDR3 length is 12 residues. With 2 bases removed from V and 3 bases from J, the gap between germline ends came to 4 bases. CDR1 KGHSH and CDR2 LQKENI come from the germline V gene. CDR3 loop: CASSPIEETQYF. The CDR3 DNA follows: TGTGCCAGCTCACCAATCGAAGAGACCCAGTACTTC. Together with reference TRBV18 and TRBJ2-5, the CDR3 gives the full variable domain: NAGVMQNPRHLVRRRGQEARLRCSPMKGHSHVYWYRQLPEEGLKFMVYLQKENIIDESGMPKERFSAEFPKEGPSILRIQQVVRGDSAAYFCASSPIEETQYFGPGTRLLVL.

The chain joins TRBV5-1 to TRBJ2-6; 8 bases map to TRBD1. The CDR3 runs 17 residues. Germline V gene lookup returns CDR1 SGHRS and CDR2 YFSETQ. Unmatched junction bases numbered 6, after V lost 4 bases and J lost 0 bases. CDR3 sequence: CASSTGTGSSGANVLTF. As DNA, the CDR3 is TGCGCCAGCAGCACCGGGACAGGCAGCTCTGGGGCCAACGTCCTGACTTTC.

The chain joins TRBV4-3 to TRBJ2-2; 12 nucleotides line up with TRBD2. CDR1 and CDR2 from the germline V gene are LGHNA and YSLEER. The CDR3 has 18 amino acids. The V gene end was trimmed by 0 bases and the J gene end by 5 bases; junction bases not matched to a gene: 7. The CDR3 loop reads CASSQESPLAGGTGELFF. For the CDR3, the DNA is TGCGCCAGCAGCCAAGAATCCCCCCTAGCGGGAGGGACCGGGGAGCTGTTTTTT.

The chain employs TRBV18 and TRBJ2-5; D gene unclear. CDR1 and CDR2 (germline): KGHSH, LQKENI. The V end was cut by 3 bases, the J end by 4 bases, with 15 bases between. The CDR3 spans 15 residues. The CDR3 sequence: CASSPDLLAVETQYF. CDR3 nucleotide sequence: TGTGCCAGCTCACCCGACTTACTCGCCGTAGAGACCCAGTACTTC.

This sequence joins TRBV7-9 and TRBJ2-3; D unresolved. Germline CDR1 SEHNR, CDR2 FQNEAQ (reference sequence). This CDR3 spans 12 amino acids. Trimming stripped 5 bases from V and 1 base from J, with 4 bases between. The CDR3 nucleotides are TGTGCCAGCAGCAGCGGCACAGATACGCAGTATTTT. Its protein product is CASSSGTDTQYF.

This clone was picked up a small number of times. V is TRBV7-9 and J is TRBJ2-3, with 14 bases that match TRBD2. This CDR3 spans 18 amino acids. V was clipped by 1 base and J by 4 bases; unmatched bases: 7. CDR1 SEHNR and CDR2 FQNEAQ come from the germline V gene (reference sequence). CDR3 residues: CASSLVGQGLAGADTQYF. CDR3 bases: TGTGCCAGCAGCTTAGTAGGACAGGGACTAGCGGGAGCAGATACGCAGTATTTT.